Each of the 3 T cell receptor beta chains below was sequenced from the same sample in a study of T cell responses to AZD1222 COVID-19 vaccine. Assay used: immunoSEQ multiplex PCR; TCRdb lists only in-frame clones, some missing. The table includes around 96,000 clones, approximately 90% detected once. The specimen was peripheral blood, collected 28 days after the second AZD1222 dose. The receptors originated from an adult who received the AZD1222 COVID-19 vaccine.

The rearrangement uses TRBV15 and TRBJ1-2; D remains unclear. V dropped 0 bases and J dropped 6 bases, with 5 bases sitting between them. In germline, CDR1 is LNHNV, CDR2 YYDKDF (reference sequence). CDR3 length: 12 amino acids. CDR3 sequence: CATSRDRDGYTF. The CDR3 DNA reads TGTGCCACCAGCAGAGATCGAGATGGCTACACCTTC.

The chain joins TRBV29-1 to TRBJ2-1; TRBD1 agrees at 7 bases. Looked up from germline, CDR1 is SQVTM and CDR2 is ANQGSEA. Germline trimming cut 2 bases from V and 1 base from J; bases unmatched to any gene: 5. The CDR3 spans 15 residues. The CDR3 region is CSVEPGTASYNEQFF. The DNA of the CDR3 is TGCAGCGTTGAACCCGGGACAGCATCCTACAATGAGCAGTTCTTC.

The chain couples TRBV6-5 to TRBJ1-6; 7 nucleotides align to TRBD1. The junction had 2 bases not matched to a gene; V was cut back by 5 bases and J by 7 bases. The germline CDR1 and CDR2 sequences are MNHEY and SVGAGI. The CDR3 covers 13 residues. In DNA, the CDR3 is TGTGCCAGCAGTCCACAGGGGAATTCACCCCTCCACTTT. It yields the protein CASSPQGNSPLHF.